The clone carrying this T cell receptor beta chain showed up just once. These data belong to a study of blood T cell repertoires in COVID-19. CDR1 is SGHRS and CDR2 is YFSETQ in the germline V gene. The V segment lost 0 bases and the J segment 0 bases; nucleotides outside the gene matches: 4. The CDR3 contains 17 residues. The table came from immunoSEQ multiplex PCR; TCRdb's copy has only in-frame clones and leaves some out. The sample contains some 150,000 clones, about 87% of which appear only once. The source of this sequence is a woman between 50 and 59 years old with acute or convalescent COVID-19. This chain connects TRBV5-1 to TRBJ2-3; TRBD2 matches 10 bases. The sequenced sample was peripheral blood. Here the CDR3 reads CASSLGTSGLSTDTQYF. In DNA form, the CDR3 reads TGCGCCAGCAGCTTGGGGACTAGCGGACTTAGCACAGATACGCAGTATTTT.